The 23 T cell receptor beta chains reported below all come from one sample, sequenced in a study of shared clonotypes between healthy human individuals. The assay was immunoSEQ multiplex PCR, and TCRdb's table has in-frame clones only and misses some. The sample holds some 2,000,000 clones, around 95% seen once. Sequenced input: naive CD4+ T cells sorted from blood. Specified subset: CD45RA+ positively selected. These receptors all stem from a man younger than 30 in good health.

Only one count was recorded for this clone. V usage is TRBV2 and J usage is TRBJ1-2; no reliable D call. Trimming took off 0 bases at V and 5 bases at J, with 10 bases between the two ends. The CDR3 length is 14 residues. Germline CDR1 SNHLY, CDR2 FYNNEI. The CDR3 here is CASSEAPSRYGYTF. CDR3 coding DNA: TGTGCCAGCAGTGAAGCTCCCTCTAGATATGGCTACACCTTC. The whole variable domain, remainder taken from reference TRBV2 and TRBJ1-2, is EPEVTQTPSHQVTQMGQEVILRCVPISNHLYFYWYRQILGQKVEFLVSFYNNEISEKSEIFDDQFSVERPDGSNFTLKIRSTKLEDSAMYFCASSEAPSRYGYTFGSGTRLTVV.

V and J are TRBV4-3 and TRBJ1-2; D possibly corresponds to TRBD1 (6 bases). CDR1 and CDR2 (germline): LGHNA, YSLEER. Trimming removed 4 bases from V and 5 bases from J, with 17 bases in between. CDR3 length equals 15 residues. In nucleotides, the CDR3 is TGCGCCAGCAGCCTACAGGGCGAGGGAAATTATGGCTACACCTTC. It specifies CASSLQGEGNYGYTF.

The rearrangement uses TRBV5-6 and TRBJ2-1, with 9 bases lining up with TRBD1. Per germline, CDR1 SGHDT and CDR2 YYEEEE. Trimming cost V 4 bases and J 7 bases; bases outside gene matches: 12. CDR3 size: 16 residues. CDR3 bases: TGTGCCAGCAGCCTGGAAAGGGGGACAGGGTCTAATGAGCAGTTCTTC. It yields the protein CASSLERGTGSNEQFF.

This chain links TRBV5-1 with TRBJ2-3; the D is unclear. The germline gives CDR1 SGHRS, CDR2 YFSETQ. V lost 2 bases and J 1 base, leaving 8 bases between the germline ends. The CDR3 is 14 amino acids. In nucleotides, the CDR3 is TGCGCCAGCAGCTTCGCAGCCGGCACAGATACGCAGTATTTT. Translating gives CASSFAAGTDTQYF.

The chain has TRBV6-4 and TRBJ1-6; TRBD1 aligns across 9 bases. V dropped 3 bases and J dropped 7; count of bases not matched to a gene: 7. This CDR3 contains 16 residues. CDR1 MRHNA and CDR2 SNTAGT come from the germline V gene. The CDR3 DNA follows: TGTGCCAGCAGTGAACATGGACAGGGGAACAATTCACCCCTCCACTTT. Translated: CASSEHGQGNNSPLHF.

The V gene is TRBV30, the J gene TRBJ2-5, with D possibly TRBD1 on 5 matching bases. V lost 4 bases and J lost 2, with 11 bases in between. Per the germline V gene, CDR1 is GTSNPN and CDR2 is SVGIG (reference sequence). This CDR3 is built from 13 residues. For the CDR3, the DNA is TGTGCCTGGACCTCAGGGAAACAAGAGACCCAGTACTTC. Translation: CAWTSGKQETQYF. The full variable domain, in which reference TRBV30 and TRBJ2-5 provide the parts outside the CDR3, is SQTIHQWPATLVQPVGSPLSLECTVEGTSNPNLYWYRQAAGRGLQLLFYSVGIGQISSEVPQNLSASRPQDRQFILSSKKLLLSDSGFYLCAWTSGKQETQYFGPGTRLLVL.

The DNA of the CDR3 is TGTGCCAGCAGTTACTCGGGGAGCCACTGGAACACTGAAGCTTTCTTT. It encodes CASSYSGSHWNTEAFF. The chain joins TRBV6-5 to TRBJ1-1; unclear D gene. Trimming left V 0 bases short and J 1 base short, with 12 bases between. CDR3 length equals 16 residues. CDR1 is MNHEY, CDR2 SVGAGI, per germline.

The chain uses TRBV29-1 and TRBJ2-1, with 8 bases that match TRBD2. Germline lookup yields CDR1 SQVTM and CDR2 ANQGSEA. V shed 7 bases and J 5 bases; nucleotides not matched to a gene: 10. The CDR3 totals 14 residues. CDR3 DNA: TGCAGCGCCCTACTAGCGGTCATGAACAATGAGCAGTTCTTC. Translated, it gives CSALLAVMNNEQFF.

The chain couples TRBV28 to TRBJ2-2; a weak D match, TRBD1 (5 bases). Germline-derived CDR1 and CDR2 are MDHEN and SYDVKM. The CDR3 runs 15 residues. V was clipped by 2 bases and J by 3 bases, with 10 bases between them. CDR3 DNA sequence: TGTGCCAGCAGTTTAAGGGGAATAGACACCGGGGAGCTGTTTTTT. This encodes CASSLRGIDTGELFF.

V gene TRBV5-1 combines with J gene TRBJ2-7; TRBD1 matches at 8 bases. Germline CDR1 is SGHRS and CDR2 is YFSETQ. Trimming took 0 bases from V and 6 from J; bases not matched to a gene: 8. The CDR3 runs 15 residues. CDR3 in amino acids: CASSLEDRVFIEQYF. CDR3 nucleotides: TGCGCCAGCAGCTTGGAGGACAGGGTTTTTATCGAGCAGTACTTC.

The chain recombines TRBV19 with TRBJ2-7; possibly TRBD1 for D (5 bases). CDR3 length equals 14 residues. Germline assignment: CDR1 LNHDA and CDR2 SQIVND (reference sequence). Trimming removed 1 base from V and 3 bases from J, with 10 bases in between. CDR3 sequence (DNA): TGTGCCAGTAGTATAGGGCAGGGAAACTACGAGCAGTACTTC. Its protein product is CASSIGQGNYEQYF. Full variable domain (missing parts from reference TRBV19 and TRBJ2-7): DGGITQSPKYLFRKEGQNVTLSCEQNLNHDAMYWYRQDPGQGLRLIYYSQIVNDFQKGDIAEGYSVSREKKESFPLTVTSAQKNPTAFYLCASSIGQGNYEQYFGPGTRLTVT.

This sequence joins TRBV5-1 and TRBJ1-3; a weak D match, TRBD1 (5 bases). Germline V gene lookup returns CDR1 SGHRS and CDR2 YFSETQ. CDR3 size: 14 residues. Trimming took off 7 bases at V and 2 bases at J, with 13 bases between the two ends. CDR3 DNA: TGCGCCAGCGCCCTGGGGGGAACTGGAAACACCATATATTTT. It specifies CASALGGTGNTIYF. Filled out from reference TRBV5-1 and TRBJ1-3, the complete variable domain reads KAGVTQTPRYLIKTRGQQVTLSCSPISGHRSVSWYQQTPGQGLQFLFEYFSETQRNKGNFPGRFSGRQFSNSRSEMNVSTLELGDSALYLCASALGGTGNTIYFGEGSWLTVV.

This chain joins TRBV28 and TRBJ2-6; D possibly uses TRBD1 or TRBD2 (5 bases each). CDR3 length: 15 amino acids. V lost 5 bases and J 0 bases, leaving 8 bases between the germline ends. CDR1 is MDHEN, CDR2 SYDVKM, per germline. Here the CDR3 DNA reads TGTGCCAGCAGTAAGGGGAGCTCTGGGGCCAACGTCCTGACTTTC. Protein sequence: CASSKGSSGANVLTF.

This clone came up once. The CDR3 region has the DNA TGTGCCAGCAGCTTAACAGGTCGCTACTCACCCGGGGAGCTGTTTTTT. Translating gives CASSLTGRYSPGELFF. The chain employs TRBV11-2 and TRBJ2-2, with a tentative D call TRBD1 (5 bases). Germline CDR1 reads SGHAT; CDR2 reads FQNNGV. CDR3 length: 16 amino acids. Trimming left V 2 bases short and J 6 bases short, with 16 bases between.

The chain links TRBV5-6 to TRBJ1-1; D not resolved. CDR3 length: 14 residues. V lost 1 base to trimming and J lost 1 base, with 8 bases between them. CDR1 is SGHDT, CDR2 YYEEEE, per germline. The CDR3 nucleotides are TGTGCCAGCAGCTTGTGGCACGGGAACACTGAAGCTTTCTTT. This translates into CASSLWHGNTEAFF.

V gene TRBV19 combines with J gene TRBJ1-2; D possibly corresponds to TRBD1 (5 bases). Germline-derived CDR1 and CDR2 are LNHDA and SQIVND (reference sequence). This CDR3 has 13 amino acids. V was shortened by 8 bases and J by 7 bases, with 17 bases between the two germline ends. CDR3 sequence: CASQGSRGVGYTF. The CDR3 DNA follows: TGTGCCAGTCAGGGCAGCCGAGGAGTTGGCTACACCTTC.

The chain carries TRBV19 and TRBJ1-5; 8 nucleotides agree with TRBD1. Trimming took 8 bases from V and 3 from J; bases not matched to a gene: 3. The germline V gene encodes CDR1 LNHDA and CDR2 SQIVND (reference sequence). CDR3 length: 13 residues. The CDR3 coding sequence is TGTGCCAGTCAGGACAGGGACAATCAGCCCCAGCATTTT. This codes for CASQDRDNQPQHF. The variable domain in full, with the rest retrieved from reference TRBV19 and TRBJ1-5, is DGGITQSPKYLFRKEGQNVTLSCEQNLNHDAMYWYRQDPGQGLRLIYYSQIVNDFQKGDIAEGYSVSREKKESFPLTVTSAQKNPTAFYLCASQDRDNQPQHFGDGTRLSIL.

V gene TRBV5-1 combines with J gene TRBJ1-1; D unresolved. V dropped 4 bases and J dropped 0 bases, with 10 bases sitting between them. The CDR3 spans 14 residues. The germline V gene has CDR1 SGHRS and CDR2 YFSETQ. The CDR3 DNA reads TGCGCCAGCAGCCAACAGAACCTGAACACTGAAGCTTTCTTT. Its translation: CASSQQNLNTEAFF.

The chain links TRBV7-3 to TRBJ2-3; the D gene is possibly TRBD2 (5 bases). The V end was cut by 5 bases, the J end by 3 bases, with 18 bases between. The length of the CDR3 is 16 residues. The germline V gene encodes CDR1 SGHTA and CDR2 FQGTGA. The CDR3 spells CASSQGPGGRTDTQYF. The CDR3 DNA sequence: TGTGCCAGCAGCCAAGGGCCAGGAGGTCGAACAGATACGCAGTATTTT.

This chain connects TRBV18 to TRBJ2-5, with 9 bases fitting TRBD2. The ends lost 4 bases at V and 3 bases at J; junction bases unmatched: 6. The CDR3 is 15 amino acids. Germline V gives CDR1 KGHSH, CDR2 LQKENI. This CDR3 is CASSLTSGSKETQYF. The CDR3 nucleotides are TGTGCCAGCTCACTGACTAGCGGCTCAAAAGAGACCCAGTACTTC.

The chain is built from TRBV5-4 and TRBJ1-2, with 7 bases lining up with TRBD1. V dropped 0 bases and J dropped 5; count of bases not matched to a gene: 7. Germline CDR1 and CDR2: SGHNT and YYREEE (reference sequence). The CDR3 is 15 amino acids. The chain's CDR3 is CASSLAGGGVYGYTF. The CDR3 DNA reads TGTGCCAGCAGCTTGGCCGGAGGGGGCGTATATGGCTACACCTTC.

The CDR3 DNA sequence: TGTGCCAGCAGTGCTAAAGAGACAGTGTATAATTCACCCCTCCACTTT. The encoded protein is CASSAKETVYNSPLHF. The chain carries TRBV2 and TRBJ1-6, with D tentatively TRBD1 (5 bases). This CDR3 has 16 amino acids. V dropped 4 bases and J dropped 4 bases, with 14 bases sitting between them. Germline CDR1 reads SNHLY; CDR2 reads FYNNEI. Complete variable domain (other parts from reference TRBV2 and TRBJ1-6): EPEVTQTPSHQVTQMGQEVILRCVPISNHLYFYWYRQILGQKVEFLVSFYNNEISEKSEIFDDQFSVERPDGSNFTLKIRSTKLEDSAMYFCASSAKETVYNSPLHFGNGTRLTVT.

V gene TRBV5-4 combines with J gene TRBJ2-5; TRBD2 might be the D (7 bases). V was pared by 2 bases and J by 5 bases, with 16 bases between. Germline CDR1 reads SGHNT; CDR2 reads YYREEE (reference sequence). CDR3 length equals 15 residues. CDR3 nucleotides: TGTGCCAGCAGCTTAGGGGGTGGCGGGAGCGAGACCCAGTACTTC. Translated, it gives CASSLGGGGSETQYF. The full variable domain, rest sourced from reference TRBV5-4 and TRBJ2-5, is ETGVTQSPTHLIKTRGQQVTLRCSSQSGHNTVSWYQQALGQGPQFIFQYYREEENGRGNFPPRFSGLQFPNYSSELNVNALELDDSALYLCASSLGGGGSETQYFGPGTRLLVL.